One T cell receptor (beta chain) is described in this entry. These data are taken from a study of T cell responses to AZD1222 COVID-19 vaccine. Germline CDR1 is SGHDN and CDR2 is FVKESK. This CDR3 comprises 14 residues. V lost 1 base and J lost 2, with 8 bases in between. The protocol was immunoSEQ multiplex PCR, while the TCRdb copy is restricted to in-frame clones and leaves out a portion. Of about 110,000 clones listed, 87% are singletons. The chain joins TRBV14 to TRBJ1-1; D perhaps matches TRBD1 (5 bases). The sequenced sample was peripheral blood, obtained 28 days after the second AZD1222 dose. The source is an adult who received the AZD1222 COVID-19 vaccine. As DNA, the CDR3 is TGTGCCAGCAGCCAAGGACAGTACAACACTGAAGCTTTCTTT. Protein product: CASSQGQYNTEAFF.